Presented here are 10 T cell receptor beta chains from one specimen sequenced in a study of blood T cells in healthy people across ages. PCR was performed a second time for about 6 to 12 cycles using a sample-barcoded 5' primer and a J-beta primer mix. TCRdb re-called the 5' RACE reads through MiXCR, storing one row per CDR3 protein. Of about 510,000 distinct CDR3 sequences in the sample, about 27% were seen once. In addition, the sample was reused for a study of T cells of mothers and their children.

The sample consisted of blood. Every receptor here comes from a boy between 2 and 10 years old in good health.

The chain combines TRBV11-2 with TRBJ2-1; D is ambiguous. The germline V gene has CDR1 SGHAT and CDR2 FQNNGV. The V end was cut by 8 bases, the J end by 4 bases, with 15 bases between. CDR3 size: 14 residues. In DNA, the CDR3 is TGTGCCAGCTCATTAAAGGGCGTTTACAATGAGCAGTTCTTC. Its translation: CASSLKGVYNEQFF.

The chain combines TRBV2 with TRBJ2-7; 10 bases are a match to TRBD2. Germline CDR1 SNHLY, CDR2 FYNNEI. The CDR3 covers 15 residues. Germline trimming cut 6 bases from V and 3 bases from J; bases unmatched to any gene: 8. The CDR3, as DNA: TGTGCCAGCAGGGCTACTAGCGGGGTTATCTACGAGCAGTACTTC. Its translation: CASRATSGVIYEQYF.

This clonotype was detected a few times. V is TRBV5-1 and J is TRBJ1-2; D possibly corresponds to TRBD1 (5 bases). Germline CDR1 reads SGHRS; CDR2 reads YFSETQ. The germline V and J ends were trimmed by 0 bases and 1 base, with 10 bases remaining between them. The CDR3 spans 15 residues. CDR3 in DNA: TGCGCCAGCAGCTTGGGACAGTTACTTAACTATGGCTACACCTTC. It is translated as CASSLGQLLNYGYTF.

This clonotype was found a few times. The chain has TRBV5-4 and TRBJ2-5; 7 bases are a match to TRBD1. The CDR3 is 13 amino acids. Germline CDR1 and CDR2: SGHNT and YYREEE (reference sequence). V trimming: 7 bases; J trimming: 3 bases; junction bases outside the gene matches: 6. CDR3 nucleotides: TGTGCCAGCGCAACCGGGACAGAAGAGACCCAGTACTTC. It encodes CASATGTEETQYF.

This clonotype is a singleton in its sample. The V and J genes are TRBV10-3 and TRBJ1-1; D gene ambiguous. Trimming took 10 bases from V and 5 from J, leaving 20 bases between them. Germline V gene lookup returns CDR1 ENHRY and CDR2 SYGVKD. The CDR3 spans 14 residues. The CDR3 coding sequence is TGTGCCACCACCTGGAACCCCCCGAGAACTGAAGCTTTCTTT. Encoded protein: CATTWNPPRTEAFF.

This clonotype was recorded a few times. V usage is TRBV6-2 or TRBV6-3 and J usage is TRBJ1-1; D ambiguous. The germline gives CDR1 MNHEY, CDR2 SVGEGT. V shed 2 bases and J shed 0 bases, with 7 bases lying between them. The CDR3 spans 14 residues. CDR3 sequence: CASSYMGMNTEAFF. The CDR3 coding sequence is TGTGCCAGCAGTTACATGGGGATGAACACTGAAGCTTTCTTT.

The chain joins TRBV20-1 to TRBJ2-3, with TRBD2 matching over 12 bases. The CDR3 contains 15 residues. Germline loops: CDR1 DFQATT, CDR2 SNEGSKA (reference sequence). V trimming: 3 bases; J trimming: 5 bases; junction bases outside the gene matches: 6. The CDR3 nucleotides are TGCAGTGCTAGCCCTAGCGGGAGGGCCGTAGATACGCAGTATTTT. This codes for CSASPSGRAVDTQYF.

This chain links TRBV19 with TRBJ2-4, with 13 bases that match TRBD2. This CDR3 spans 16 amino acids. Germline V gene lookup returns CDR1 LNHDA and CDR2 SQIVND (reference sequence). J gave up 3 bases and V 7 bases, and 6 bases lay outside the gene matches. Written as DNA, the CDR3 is TGTGCCAGTACCCCTCGGACTAGCGGGAGCAAAAACATTCAGTACTTC. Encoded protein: CASTPRTSGSKNIQYF.

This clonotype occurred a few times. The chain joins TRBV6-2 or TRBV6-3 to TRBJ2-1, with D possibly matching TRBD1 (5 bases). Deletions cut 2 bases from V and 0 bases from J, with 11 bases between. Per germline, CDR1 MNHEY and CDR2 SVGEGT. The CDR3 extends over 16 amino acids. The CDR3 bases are TGTGCCAGCAGTTACAGAGGCACAGGCTCCTACAATGAGCAGTTCTTC. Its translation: CASSYRGTGSYNEQFF.

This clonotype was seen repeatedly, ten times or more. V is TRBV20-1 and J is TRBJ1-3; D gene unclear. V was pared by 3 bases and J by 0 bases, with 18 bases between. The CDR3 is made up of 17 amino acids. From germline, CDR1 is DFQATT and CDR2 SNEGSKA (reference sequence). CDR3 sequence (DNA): TGCAGTGCTAGTATCTTGGCAGGCACAATCTCTGGAAACACCATATATTTT. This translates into CSASILAGTISGNTIYF.